This T cell receptor (beta chain) was recovered during a study of shared clonotypes between healthy human individuals. V trimming: 2 bases; J trimming: 13 bases; junction bases outside the gene matches: 3. Per the germline V gene, CDR1 is SGHNT and CDR2 is YENEEA. CDR3 size: 13 residues. Naive CD8 populations comprised CD45RO-negative cells positively selected for CCR7, excluding terminally differentiated effector memory CD45RA+ cells. Libraries were prepared by immunoSEQ multiplex PCR; TCRdb keeps only in-frame clonotypes and omits some of them. The table shows about 2 million clones, with roughly 94% occurring only once.

The chain is built from TRBV11-3 and TRBJ1-6; 9 bases agree with TRBD1. This TCR was sampled from a man between 18 and 35 years old in good health. Material: naive CD8+ T cells sorted from blood. DNA of the CDR3: TGTGCCAGCAGCTTAACAGGGGGCAATCCCCTCCACTTT. Translation gives CASSLTGGNPLHF.